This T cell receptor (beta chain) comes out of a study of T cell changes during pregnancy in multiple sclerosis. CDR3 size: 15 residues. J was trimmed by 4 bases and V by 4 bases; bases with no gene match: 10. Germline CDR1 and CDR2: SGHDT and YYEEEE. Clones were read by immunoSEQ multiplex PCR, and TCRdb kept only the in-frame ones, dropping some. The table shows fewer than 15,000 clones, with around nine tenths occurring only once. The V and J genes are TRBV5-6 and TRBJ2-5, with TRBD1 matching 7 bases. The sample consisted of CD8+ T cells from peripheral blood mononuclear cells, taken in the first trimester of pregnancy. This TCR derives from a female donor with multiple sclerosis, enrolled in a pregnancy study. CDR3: CASSLQGTERETQYF. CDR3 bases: TGTGCCAGCAGCCTTCAGGGGACAGAAAGAGAGACCCAGTACTTC.